These 14 T cell receptor beta chains were sequenced from one sample in a study of STAT3 mutations in large granular lymphocyte leukemia. Regarding the study as a whole: In T-cell large granular lymphocyte leukemia, about half of patients showed multiple immunodominant subclonotypes.

Their antigens are not known. Sequenced by immunoSEQ multiplex PCR; TCRdb stores in-frame clones only, minus some. The repertoire has approximately 15,000 clones, over 90% of them found once; the top ten carry 7.5% to 9%. The sample taken for sequencing was peripheral blood mononuclear cells. Every receptor here comes from a woman between 50 and 59 years old with T-cell large granular lymphocyte leukemia. Some clones in this sample may be carry-over from other donors' samples.

The chain links TRBV9 to TRBJ2-3, with 11 positions matching TRBD2. Germline V gene lookup returns CDR1 SGDLS and CDR2 YYNGEE. The CDR3 is 16 amino acids. With 3 bases clipped from V and 7 bases from J, the junction kept 10 bases outside the gene matches. CDR3 protein: CASSATSGIRANTQYF. In DNA form, the CDR3 reads TGTGCCAGCAGCGCGACTAGCGGGATCCGGGCGAATACGCAGTATTTT.

The chain recombines TRBV30 with TRBJ2-7, with D possibly being TRBD1 (5 bases). Germline V CDR1 and CDR2: GTSNPN, SVGIG (reference sequence). The CDR3 runs 12 residues. V lost 3 bases to trimming and J lost 6 bases, with 12 bases between them. The CDR3 sequence is CAWSESGLEQYF. CDR3 in DNA: TGTGCCTGGAGCGAGTCAGGGCTCGAGCAGTACTTC. The entire variable domain, with the rest obtained from reference TRBV30 and TRBJ2-7, is as follows: SQTIHQWPATLVQPVGSPLSLECTVEGTSNPNLYWYRQAAGRGLQLLFYSVGIGQISSEVPQNLSASRPQDRQFILSSKKLLLSDSGFYLCAWSESGLEQYFGPGTRLTVT.

The chain links TRBV30 to TRBJ2-2; 8 nucleotides line up with TRBD2. In germline, CDR1 is GTSNPN, CDR2 SVGIG (reference sequence). V dropped 3 bases and J dropped 4; count of bases not matched to a gene: 7. This CDR3 comprises 15 residues. CDR3 residues: CAWRSRLAPTGELFF. The DNA for the CDR3 is TGTGCCTGGAGATCGAGACTAGCGCCCACCGGGGAGCTGTTTTTT.

This clone was counted only a few times. V is TRBV20-1 and J is TRBJ1-2, with D uncertain. V lost 0 bases and J lost 8, with 7 bases in between. In germline, CDR1 is DFQATT, CDR2 SNEGSKA (reference sequence). The CDR3 extends over 11 amino acids. The CDR3 protein is CSAREAGGYTF. DNA of the CDR3: TGCAGTGCTAGAGAAGCGGGCGGCTACACCTTC.

V gene TRBV27 combines with J gene TRBJ2-7, with D possibly TRBD1 on 6 matching bases. CDR1 and CDR2 from the germline V gene are MNHEY and SMNVEV (reference sequence). The V end was cut by 0 bases, the J end by 6 bases, with 12 bases between. This CDR3 is 14 amino acids long. CDR3 sequence (DNA): TGTGCCAGCAGTTTATCGCTTCAGGGGCCCGAGCAGTACTTC. It specifies CASSLSLQGPEQYF.

This sequence joins TRBV27 and TRBJ2-7; tentative D call: TRBD1 (5 bases). The V end was cut by 0 bases, the J end by 3 bases, with 6 bases between. CDR3 size: 13 residues. Germline V gene sequence: CDR1 MNHEY, CDR2 SMNVEV (reference sequence). The CDR3 nucleotides are TGTGCCAGCAGTTTATCTGACAGCTACGAGCAGTACTTC. Protein product: CASSLSDSYEQYF.

This rearrangement joins TRBV28 to TRBJ2-7; D is uncertain. V gave up 4 bases and J gave up 2 bases, with 3 bases separating them. The CDR3 covers 11 residues. Germline values: CDR1 MDHEN, CDR2 SYDVKM. The CDR3 sequence is CASSSAYEQYF. In nucleotides, the CDR3 is TGTGCCAGCAGTTCTGCCTACGAGCAGTACTTC.

The V and J genes are TRBV6-5 and TRBJ2-7; weak D call: TRBD2 (5 bases). The length of the CDR3 is 15 residues. V shed 6 bases and J shed 7 bases, with 22 bases lying between them. Germline values: CDR1 MNHEY, CDR2 SVGAGI. CDR3 region: CASRGSRTAPGEQYF. As DNA, the CDR3 is TGTGCCAGCAGGGGGAGTCGGACGGCCCCGGGGGAGCAGTACTTC.

DNA of the CDR3: TGTGCCAGCAGCATTCGACAGGGGGGCTACGAGCAGTACTTC. Amino acids: CASSIRQGGYEQYF. This chain uses TRBV7-9 with TRBJ2-7; 9 positions agree with TRBD1. J was trimmed by 3 bases and V by 5 bases; bases with no gene match: 5. The CDR3 has 14 residues. CDR1 is SEHNR, CDR2 FQNEAQ, per germline (reference sequence). The whole variable domain, filled in from reference TRBV7-9 and TRBJ2-7, reads DTGVSQNPRHKITKRGQNVTFRCDPISEHNRLYWYRQTLGQGPEFLTYFQNEAQLEKSRLLSDRFSAERPKGSFSTLEIQRTEQGDSAMYLCASSIRQGGYEQYFGPGTRLTVT.

The gene calls are TRBV5-1 and TRBJ2-5; TRBD2 aligns across 7 bases. Looked up from germline, CDR1 is SGHRS and CDR2 is YFSETQ. CDR3 length: 15 residues. V was pared by 5 bases and J by 4 bases, with 11 bases of the junction left unmatched. Here the CDR3 reads CASRLGGVTGETQYF. In nucleotides, the CDR3 is TGCGCCAGCAGACTGGGAGGGGTGACTGGAGAGACCCAGTACTTC.

The chain recombines TRBV5-1 with TRBJ2-3; a weak D match, TRBD2 (5 bases). This CDR3 region has 16 residues. CDR1 and CDR2 (germline): SGHRS, YFSETQ. The V end was cut by 4 bases, the J end by 1 base, with 16 bases between. The DNA of the CDR3 is TGCGCCAGCAGCCTACCTTCGGGGTCCGGCACAGATACGCAGTATTTT. Protein: CASSLPSGSGTDTQYF.

The genes are TRBV19 and TRBJ2-7; no clear D gene. Trimming shortened V by 0 bases and J by 0 bases, and 9 bases separated the two germline ends. The CDR3 loop spans 15 amino acids. Per germline, CDR1 LNHDA and CDR2 SQIVND (reference sequence). The CDR3 loop is CASSIDWSRSYEQYF. For the CDR3, the DNA is TGTGCCAGTAGTATAGATTGGAGCCGCTCCTACGAGCAGTACTTC.

The V and J genes are TRBV18 and TRBJ1-2; tentatively, D is TRBD1 (6 bases). This CDR3 spans 13 amino acids. Looked up from germline, CDR1 is KGHSH and CDR2 is LQKENI. V lost 8 bases and J lost 1, with 11 bases in between. The CDR3: CASNRDLNYGYTF. In nucleotides, the CDR3 is TGTGCCAGCAACAGGGACCTTAACTATGGCTACACCTTC.

This clone was seen more than once but under ten times. The chain employs TRBV11-3 and TRBJ2-2; TRBD1 might be the D (5 bases). The V and J ends lost 2 bases and 1 base respectively, with 5 bases between them. Germline values: CDR1 SGHNT, CDR2 YENEEA. The CDR3 covers 14 residues. This chain's CDR3 is CASSLQGNTGELFF. DNA for the CDR3: TGTGCCAGCAGCTTACAGGGGAACACCGGGGAGCTGTTTTTT.